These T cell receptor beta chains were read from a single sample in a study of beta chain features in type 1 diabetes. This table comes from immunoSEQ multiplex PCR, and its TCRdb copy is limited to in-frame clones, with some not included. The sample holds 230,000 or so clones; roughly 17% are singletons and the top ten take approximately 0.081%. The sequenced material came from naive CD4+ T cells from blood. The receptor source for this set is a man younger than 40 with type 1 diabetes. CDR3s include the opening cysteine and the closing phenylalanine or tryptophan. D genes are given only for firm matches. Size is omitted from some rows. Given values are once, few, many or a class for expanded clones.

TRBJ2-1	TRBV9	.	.	CASSVAHYNEQFF	TGTGCCAGCAGCGTAGCACACTACAATGAGCAGTTCTTC
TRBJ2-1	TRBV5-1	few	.	CASSRASISYNEQFF	TGCGCCAGCAGCCGAGCGTCTATTTCCTACAATGAGCAGTTCTTC
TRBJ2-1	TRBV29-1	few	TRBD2	CSLIAGGNYNEQFF	TGCAGCTTAATAGCGGGAGGGAACTACAATGAGCAGTTCTTC
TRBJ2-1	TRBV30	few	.	CAWKGYNEQFF	TGTGCCTGGAAAGGGTACAATGAGCAGTTCTTC
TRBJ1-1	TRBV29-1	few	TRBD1	CSVGTGVVEAFF	TGCAGCGTCGGGACAGGGGTAGTTGAAGCTTTCTTT
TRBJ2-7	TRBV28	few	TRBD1	CASRGTGRTYEQYF	TGTGCCAGCAGGGGGACAGGGCGTACCTACGAGCAGTACTTC
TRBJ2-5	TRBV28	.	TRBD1	CASSYPGQQETQYF	TGTGCCAGCAGCTATCCGGGACAGCAAGAGACCCAGTACTTC
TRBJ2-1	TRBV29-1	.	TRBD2	CSVTSGSGPYNEQFF	TGCAGCGTTACTAGCGGGAGCGGGCCCTACAATGAGCAGTTCTTC
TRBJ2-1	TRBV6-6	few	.	CASHWAGAGMREQFF	TGTGCCAGCCATTGGGCGGGGGCCGGTATGAGAGAGCAGTTCTTC
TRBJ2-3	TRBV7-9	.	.	CASSRTSSTDTQYF	TGTGCCAGCAGCCGGACTTCCTCCACAGATACGCAGTATTTT
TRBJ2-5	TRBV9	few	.	CASSVDRAETQYF	TGTGCCAGCAGCGTAGACAGGGCGGAGACCCAGTACTTC
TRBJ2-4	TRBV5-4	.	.	CASRRERTTQGAPNIQYF	TGTGCCAGCAGGAGGGAAAGGACTACCCAAGGCGCTCCAAACATTCAGTACTTC
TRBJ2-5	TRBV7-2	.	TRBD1	CASSSSSRGLGTQYF	TGTGCCAGCAGCAGCTCCTCCAGGGGGCTGGGGACCCAGTACTTC
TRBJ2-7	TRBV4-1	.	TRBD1	CASSLTGAGTGHDEQYF	TGCGCCAGCAGCCTTACAGGTGCCGGGACAGGGCACGACGAGCAGTACTTC
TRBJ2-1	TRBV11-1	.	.	CASSPGPIQYNEQFF	TGTGCCAGCAGCCCCGGACCGATCCAATACAATGAGCAGTTCTTC
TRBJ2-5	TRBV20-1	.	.	CSARLETQYF	TGCAGTGCTAGATTAGAGACCCAGTACTTC
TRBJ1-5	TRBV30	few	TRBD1	CAWSDFWTGKSNQPQHF	TGTGCCTGGAGTGATTTCTGGACAGGGAAAAGCAATCAGCCCCAGCATTTT
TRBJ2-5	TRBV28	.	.	CASYSRETQYF	TGTGCCAGCTACAGTCGCGAGACCCAGTACTTC